The source of this TCR beta chain is a study of blood T cell repertoires in COVID-19. The CDR3 is made up of 15 amino acids. Looked up from germline, CDR1 is KGHDR and CDR2 is SFDVKD. Trimming left V 4 bases short and J 7 bases short, with 16 bases between. In the source study's methods: Using reference gene primer amplification, nucleated cell counts were estimated. The assay was immunoSEQ multiplex PCR, and TCRdb's table has in-frame clones only and misses some. V and J calls and clone size come straight from that table; D and trimming were deduced from the DNA. The table shows 250,000 to 350,000 clones, with roughly 89% occurring only once.

The receptor's source is a woman in her late teens or twenties with acute COVID-19. What was sequenced was PBMCs or T cells enriched from blood (not recorded which). The chain joins TRBV24-1 to TRBJ2-1; D possibly corresponds to TRBD2 (5 bases). CDR3 amino acids: CATSDHRSGKNEQFF. The CDR3 region has the DNA TGTGCCACCAGTGACCACCGCTCGGGAAAGAATGAGCAGTTCTTC.